The 7 T cell receptor beta chains below were found in one sample sequenced in a study of blood T cell repertoires in COVID-19. Some clones are missing from TCRdb's copy, which holds only in-frame ones; the method was immunoSEQ multiplex PCR. There are 70,000 to 100,000 clones in the sample; 70% to 85% occur only once, and 3.5% to 4.5% lies in the top ten. What was sequenced was peripheral blood. These TCRs come from a woman aged 45 to 65 with acute or convalescent COVID-19.

This clone was found a few times. The J gene is TRBJ1-5, the V gene TRBV7-2; the D is unclear. Germline CDR1 reads SGHTA; CDR2 reads FQGNSA. The ends were cut back, 5 bases at V and 7 bases at J, with 12 bases in the middle. CDR3 length equals 13 residues. CDR3 loop: CASSPGRVQPQHF. In DNA, the CDR3 is TGTGCCAGCAGCCCCGGGAGGGTCCAGCCCCAGCATTTT.

This rearrangement joins TRBV7-2 to TRBJ2-7, with 10 nucleotides matching TRBD1. J lost 5 bases, V lost 5 bases, and 12 bases had no gene match. Germline V gene lookup returns CDR1 SGHTA and CDR2 FQGNSA. This CDR3 has 16 amino acids. As DNA, the CDR3 is TGTGCCAGCAGCGTCCGCCACGGGGACAGGGGAGACGAGCAGTACTTC. This translates into CASSVRHGDRGDEQYF.

This clone appeared a few times. The chain joins TRBV28 to TRBJ2-1, with TRBD1 matching over 8 bases. Germline V gene lookup returns CDR1 MDHEN and CDR2 SYDVKM. The trim removed 8 bases at V and 4 bases at J, leaving 7 bases unmatched. The CDR3 has 14 residues. DNA for the CDR3: TGTGCCAGCCAGCCCCAGGGGGCGTACAATGAGCAGTTCTTC. Its protein is CASQPQGAYNEQFF.

In DNA form, the CDR3 reads TGTGCCAGCAGTAACACCAGGGGGAACACTGAAGCTTTCTTT. Its protein is CASSNTRGNTEAFF. This chain joins TRBV6-5 and TRBJ1-1, with D maybe TRBD1 (6 bases). The CDR3 spans 14 residues. Looked up from germline, CDR1 is MNHEY and CDR2 is SVGAGI. V shed 5 bases and J shed 1 base, with 11 bases lying between them.

This chain links TRBV2 with TRBJ2-7, with 9 bases matching TRBD2. J gave up 2 bases and V 10 bases, and 6 bases lay outside the gene matches. This CDR3 is 13 amino acids long. CDR1 is SNHLY and CDR2 is FYNNEI in the germline V gene. The CDR3 sequence is CATGTSRAYEQYF. In DNA form, the CDR3 reads TGTGCCACCGGGACTAGCCGCGCCTACGAGCAGTACTTC.

The V gene is TRBV28, the J gene TRBJ1-2; D uncertain. The germline V and J ends were trimmed by 6 bases and 8 bases, with 22 bases remaining between them. Germline V lookup: CDR1 MDHEN, CDR2 SYDVKM. The length of the CDR3 is 15 residues. CDR3 region: CASRTTGDLIGGYTF. The CDR3 coding sequence is TGTGCCAGCAGGACAACGGGAGACTTGATTGGAGGCTACACCTTC.

This chain joins TRBV9 and TRBJ2-7; D perhaps matches TRBD1 (5 bases). V gave up 0 bases and J gave up 2 bases, with 9 bases separating them. Germline V gives CDR1 SGDLS, CDR2 YYNGEE. The CDR3 has 14 amino acids. The CDR3 DNA is TGTGCCAGCAGCGTAGTCGAGACAGCCTACGAGCAGTACTTC. Its protein product is CASSVVETAYEQYF.